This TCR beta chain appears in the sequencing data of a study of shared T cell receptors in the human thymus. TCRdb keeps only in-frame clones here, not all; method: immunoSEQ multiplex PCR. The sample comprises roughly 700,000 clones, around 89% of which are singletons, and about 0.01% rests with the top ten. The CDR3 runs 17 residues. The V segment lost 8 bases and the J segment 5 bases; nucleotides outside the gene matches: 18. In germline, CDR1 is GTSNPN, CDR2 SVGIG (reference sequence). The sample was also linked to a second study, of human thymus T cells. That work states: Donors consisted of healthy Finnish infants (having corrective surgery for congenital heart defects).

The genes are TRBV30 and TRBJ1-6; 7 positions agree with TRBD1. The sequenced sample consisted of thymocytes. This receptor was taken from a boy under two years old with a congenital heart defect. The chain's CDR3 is CAGKGRRPGQHNSPLHF. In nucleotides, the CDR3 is TGTGCCGGGAAGGGAAGACGGCCGGGACAGCATAATTCACCCCTCCACTTT. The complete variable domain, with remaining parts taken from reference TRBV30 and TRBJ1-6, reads SQTIHQWPATLVQPVGSPLSLECTVEGTSNPNLYWYRQAAGRGLQLLFYSVGIGQISSEVPQNLSASRPQDRQFILSSKKLLLSDSGFYLCAGKGRRPGQHNSPLHFGNGTRLTVT.